This T cell receptor (beta chain) was profiled in a study of beta chain features in type 1 diabetes. Investigators reverse transcribed all isolated RNA, so they sequenced expressed TCRB transcripts. The data were produced by immunoSEQ multiplex PCR, yet TCRdb's version contains in-frame clones alone and is incomplete. The sample carries 300,000 to 350,000 clones, roughly a fifth recorded once. To note about this clone: What it binds is not known.

Heparinised blood was drawn once per donor, averaging approximately 100 mL. Germline trimming cut 4 bases from V and 0 bases from J; bases unmatched to any gene: 2. The CDR3 is made up of 14 amino acids. CDR1 and CDR2 from the germline V gene are SGDLS and YYNGEE. Whole-study findings and limits: Type 1 diabetes patients had VDJ junctions that carried fewer insertions and more deletions. Small HLA sub-analyses could not settle whether HLA shapes TCRB rearrangement.

Sequences were obtained from naive CD4+ T cells from blood. This chain joins TRBV9 and TRBJ1-2; 8 bases are shared with TRBD1. The clonotype was recovered from a woman under 30 in good health. The chain's CDR3 is CASSLDRANYGYTF. Written as DNA, the CDR3 is TGTGCCAGCAGCCTGGACAGGGCTAACTATGGCTACACCTTC. The full variable domain, its missing parts supplied by reference TRBV9 and TRBJ1-2, is DSGVTQTPKHLITATGQRVTLRCSPRSGDLSVYWYQQSLDQGLQFLIQYYNGEERAKGNILERFSAQQFPDLHSELNLSSLELGDSALYFCASSLDRANYGYTFGSGTRLTVV.